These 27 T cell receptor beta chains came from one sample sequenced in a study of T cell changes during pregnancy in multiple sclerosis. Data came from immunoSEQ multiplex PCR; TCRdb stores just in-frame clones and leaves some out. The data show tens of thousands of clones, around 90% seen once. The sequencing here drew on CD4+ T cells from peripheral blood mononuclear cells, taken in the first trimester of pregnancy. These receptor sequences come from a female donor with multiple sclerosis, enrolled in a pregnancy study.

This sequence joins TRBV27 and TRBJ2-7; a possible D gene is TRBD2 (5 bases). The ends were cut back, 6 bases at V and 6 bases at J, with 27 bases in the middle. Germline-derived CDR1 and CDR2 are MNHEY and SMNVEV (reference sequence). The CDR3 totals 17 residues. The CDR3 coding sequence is TGTGCCAGCAGGGCCCGGGTTAGAGGCAGGAGGTATGGCGAGCAGTACTTC. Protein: CASRARVRGRRYGEQYF.

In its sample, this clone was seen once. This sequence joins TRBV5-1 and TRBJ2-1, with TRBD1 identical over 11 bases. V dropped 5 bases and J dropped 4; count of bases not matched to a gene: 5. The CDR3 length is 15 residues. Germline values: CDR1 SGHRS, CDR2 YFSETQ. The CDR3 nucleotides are TGCGCCAGCAGAACCGGGACAGGGGGATACAATGAGCAGTTCTTC. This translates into CASRTGTGGYNEQFF.

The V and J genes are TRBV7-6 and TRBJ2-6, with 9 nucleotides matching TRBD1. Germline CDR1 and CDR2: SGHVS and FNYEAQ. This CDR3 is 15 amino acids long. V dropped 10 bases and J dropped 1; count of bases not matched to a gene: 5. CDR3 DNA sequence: TGTGCCACCAGACAGGGGGGTTCTGGGGCCAACGTCCTGACTTTC. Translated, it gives CATRQGGSGANVLTF.

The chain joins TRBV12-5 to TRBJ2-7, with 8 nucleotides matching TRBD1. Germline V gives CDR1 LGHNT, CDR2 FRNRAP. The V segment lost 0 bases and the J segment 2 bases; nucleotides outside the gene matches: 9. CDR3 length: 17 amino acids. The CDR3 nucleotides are TGTGCTAGTGGTTTGGTAATGAGACAGGGGAGGCCCTACGAGCAGTACTTC. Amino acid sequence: CASGLVMRQGRPYEQYF.

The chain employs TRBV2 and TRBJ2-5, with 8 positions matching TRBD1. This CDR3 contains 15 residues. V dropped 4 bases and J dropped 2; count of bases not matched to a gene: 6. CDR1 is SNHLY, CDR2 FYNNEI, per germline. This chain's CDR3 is CASSADRVLQETQYF. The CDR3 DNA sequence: TGTGCCAGCAGTGCGGACAGGGTTCTACAAGAGACCCAGTACTTC.

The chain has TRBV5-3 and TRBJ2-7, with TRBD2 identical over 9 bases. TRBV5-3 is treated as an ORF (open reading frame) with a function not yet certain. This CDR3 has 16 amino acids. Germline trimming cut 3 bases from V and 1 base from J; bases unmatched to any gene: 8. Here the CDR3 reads CARSWVTSGWSYEQYF. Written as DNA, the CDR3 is TGTGCCAGAAGCTGGGTAACTAGCGGGTGGTCCTACGAGCAGTACTTC.

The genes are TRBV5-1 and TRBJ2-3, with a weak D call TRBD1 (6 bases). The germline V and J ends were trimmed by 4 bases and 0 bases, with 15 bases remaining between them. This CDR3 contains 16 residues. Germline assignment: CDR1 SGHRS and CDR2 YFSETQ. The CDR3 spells CASSPRTAPSTDTQYF. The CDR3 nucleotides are TGCGCCAGCAGCCCTCGGACAGCCCCTAGCACAGATACGCAGTATTTT.

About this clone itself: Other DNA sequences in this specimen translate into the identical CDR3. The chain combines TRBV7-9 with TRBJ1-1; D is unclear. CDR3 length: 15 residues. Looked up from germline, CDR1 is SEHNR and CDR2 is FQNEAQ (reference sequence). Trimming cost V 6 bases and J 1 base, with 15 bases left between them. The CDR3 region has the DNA TGTGCCAGCAGTCAAGGGAGGGCTAAGAACACTGAAGCTTTCTTT. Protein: CASSQGRAKNTEAFF.

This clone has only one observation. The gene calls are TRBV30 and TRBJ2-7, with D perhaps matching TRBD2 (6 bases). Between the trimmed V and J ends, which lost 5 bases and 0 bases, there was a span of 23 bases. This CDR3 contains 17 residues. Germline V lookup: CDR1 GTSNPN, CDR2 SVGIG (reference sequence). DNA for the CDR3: TGTGCCTGGTCGCGGGGTGGCGGGGCTATTCCCTCCTACGAGCAGTACTTC. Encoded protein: CAWSRGGGAIPSYEQYF.

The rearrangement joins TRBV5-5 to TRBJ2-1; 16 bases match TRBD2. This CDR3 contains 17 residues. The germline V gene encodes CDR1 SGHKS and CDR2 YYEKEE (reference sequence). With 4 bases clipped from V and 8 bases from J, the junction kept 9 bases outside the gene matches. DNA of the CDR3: TGTGCCAGCAGCGAACTCGGGACTAGCGGGAGGGAATATGAGCAGTTCTTC. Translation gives CASSELGTSGREYEQFF.

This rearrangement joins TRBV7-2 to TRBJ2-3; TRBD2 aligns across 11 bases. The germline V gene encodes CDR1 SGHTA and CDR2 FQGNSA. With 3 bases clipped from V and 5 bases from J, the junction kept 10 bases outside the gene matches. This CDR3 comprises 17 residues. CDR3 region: CASSFYLAGGPGDTQYF. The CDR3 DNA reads TGTGCCAGCAGCTTTTACTTAGCGGGAGGGCCAGGAGATACGCAGTATTTT.

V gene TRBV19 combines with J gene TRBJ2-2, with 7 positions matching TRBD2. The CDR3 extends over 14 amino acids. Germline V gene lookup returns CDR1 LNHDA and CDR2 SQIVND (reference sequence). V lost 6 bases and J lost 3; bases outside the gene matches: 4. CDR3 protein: CASRTGLYTGELFF. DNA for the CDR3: TGTGCCAGTAGAACGGGACTATACACCGGGGAGCTGTTTTTT.

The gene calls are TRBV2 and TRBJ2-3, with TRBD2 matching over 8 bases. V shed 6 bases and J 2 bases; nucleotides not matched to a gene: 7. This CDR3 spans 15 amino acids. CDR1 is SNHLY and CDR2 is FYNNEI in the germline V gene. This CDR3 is CASRGRLATTDTQYF. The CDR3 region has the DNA TGTGCCAGCAGGGGGAGACTAGCGACCACAGATACGCAGTATTTT.

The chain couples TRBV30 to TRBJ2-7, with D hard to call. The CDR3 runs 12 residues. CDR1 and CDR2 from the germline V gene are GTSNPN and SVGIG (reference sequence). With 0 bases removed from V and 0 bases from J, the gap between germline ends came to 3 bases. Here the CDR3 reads CAWSVASYEQYF. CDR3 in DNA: TGTGCCTGGAGTGTAGCCTCCTACGAGCAGTACTTC.

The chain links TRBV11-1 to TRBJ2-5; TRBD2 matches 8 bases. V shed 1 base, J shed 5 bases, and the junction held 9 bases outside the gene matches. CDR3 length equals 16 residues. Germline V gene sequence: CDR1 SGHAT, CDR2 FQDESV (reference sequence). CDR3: CASSLGSGSMVETQYF. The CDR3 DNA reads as TGTGCCAGCAGCTTAGGGAGCGGGAGTATGGTGGAGACCCAGTACTTC.

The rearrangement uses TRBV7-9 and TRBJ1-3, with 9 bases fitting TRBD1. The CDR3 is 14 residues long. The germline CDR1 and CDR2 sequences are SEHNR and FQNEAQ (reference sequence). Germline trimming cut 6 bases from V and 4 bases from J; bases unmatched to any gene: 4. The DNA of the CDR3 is TGTGCCAGCAGAGGAGACAGGGGGGGAAACACCATATATTTT. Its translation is CASRGDRGGNTIYF.

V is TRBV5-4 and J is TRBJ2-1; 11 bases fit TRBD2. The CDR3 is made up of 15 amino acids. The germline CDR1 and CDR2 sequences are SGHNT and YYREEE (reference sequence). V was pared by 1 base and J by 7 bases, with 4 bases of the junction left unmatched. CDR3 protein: CASSLQLAGGNEQFF. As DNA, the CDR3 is TGTGCCAGCAGCTTGCAGCTAGCGGGAGGTAATGAGCAGTTCTTC. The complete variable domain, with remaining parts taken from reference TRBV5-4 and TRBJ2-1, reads ETGVTQSPTHLIKTRGQQVTLRCSSQSGHNTVSWYQQALGQGPQFIFQYYREEENGRGNFPPRFSGLQFPNYSSELNVNALELDDSALYLCASSLQLAGGNEQFFGPGTRLTVL.

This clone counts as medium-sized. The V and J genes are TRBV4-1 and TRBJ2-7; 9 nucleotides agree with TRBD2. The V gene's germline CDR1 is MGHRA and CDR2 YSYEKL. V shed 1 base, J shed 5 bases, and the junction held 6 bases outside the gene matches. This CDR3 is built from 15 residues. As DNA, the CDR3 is TGCGCCAGCAGCCAAGGGGCGGGAGGGCGCAACGAGCAGTACTTC. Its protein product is CASSQGAGGRNEQYF.

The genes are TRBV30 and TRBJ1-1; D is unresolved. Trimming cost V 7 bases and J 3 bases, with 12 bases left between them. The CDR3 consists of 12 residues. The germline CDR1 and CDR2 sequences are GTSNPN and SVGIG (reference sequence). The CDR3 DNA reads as TGTGCCTCGGGGTGGACGGACACTGAAGCTTTCTTT. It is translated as CASGWTDTEAFF.

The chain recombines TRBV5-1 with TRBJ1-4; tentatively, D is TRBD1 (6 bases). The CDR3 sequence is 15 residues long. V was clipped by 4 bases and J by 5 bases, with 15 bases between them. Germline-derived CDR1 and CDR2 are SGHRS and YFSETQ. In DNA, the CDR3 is TGCGCCAGCAGCCCCCTTCGGGGGGCAAATGAAAAACTGTTTTTT. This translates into CASSPLRGANEKLFF.

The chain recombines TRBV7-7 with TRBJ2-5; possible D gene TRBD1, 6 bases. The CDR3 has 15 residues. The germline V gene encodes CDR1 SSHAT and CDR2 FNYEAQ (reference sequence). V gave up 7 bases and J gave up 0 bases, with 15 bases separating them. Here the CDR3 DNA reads TGTGCCAGCACCAAGGGGGTGGGGAACCAAGAGACCCAGTACTTC. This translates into CASTKGVGNQETQYF. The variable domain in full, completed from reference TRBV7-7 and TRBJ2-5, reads GAGVSQSPRYKVTKRGQDVTLRCDPISSHATLYWYQQALGQGPEFLTYFNYEAQPDKSGLPSDRFSAERPEGSISTLTIQRTEQRDSAMYRCASTKGVGNQETQYFGPGTRLLVL.

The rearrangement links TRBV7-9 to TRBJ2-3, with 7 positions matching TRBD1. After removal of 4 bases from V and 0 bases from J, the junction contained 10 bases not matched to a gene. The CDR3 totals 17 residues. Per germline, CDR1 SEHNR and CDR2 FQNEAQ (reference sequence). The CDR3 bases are TGTGCCAGCAGCTCCACAGGGGCTACCGGTAGCACAGATACGCAGTATTTT. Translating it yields CASSSTGATGSTDTQYF.

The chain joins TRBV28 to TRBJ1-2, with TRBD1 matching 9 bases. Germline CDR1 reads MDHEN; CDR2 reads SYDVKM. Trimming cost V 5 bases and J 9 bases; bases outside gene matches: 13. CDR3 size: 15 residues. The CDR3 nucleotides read TGTGCCAGCAGTCCACATACACAGGGGGCGCCCCGCTACACCTTC. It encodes CASSPHTQGAPRYTF.

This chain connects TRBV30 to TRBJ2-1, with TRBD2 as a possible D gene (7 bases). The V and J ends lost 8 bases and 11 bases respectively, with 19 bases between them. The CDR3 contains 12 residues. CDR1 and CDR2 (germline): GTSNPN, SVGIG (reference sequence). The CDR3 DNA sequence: TGTGCCGGGGGGGACGGCGGGACAAAGCAGTTCTTC. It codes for CAGGDGGTKQFF.

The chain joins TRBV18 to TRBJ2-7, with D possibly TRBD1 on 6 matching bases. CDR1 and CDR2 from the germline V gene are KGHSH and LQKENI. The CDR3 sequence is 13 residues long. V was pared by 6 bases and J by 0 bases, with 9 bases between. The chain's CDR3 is CASSNRDSYEQYF. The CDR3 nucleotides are TGTGCCAGCTCCAACAGGGACTCCTACGAGCAGTACTTC. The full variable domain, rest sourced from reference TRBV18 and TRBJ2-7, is NAGVMQNPRHLVRRRGQEARLRCSPMKGHSHVYWYRQLPEEGLKFMVYLQKENIIDESGMPKERFSAEFPKEGPSILRIQQVVRGDSAAYFCASSNRDSYEQYFGPGTRLTVT.

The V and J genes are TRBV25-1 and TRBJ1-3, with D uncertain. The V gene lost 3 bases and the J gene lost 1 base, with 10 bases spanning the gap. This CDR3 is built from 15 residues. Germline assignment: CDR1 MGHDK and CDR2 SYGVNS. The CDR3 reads CASSDRRPSGNTIYF. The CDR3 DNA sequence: TGTGCCAGCAGTGACCGCAGGCCGTCTGGAAACACCATATATTTT.

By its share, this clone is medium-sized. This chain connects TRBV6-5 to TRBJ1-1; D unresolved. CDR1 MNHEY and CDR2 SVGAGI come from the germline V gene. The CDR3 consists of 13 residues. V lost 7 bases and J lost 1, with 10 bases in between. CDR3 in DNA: TGTGCCAGCACCGCTAGTGGGAACACTGAAGCTTTCTTT. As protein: CASTASGNTEAFF.